Listed below are T cell receptor beta chains from one sample, sequenced in a study of cytomegalovirus exposure and HLA in healthy donors. TCRdb keeps only in-frame clones here, not all; method: immunoSEQ multiplex PCR. The table has 150,000 to 250,000 clones, approximately 80% seen once. Sequencing input: PBMCs. Source of these receptors: a boy aged 2 to 10 in good health and CMV-seronegative. The CDR3 runs from the conserved cysteine through the conserved F or W. D genes are given only for firm matches. Clone size, where shown, is once, few, many, or a class for clones that have expanded.

clone size,D gene,V gene,J gene,CDR3 length,CDR3 protein,CDR3 DNA
.,TRBD1,TRBV27,TRBJ1-1,15,CASSFSGGGVTEAFF,TGTGCCAGCAGTTTTTCAGGGGGCGGGGTCACTGAAGCTTTCTTT
few,TRBD1,TRBV5-4,TRBJ1-2,15,CASSSQTGAGYGYTF,TGTGCCAGCAGCTCCCAGACAGGGGCAGGGTATGGCTACACCTTC
few,TRBD1,TRBV10-3,TRBJ1-3,16,CAISAIPGQSRNTIYF,TGTGCCATCAGTGCGATTCCGGGACAGTCCAGAAACACCATATATTTT
once,.,TRBV7-9,TRBJ2-7,16,CASSLVRLGGVYEQYF,TGTGCCAGCAGCTTAGTACGGCTAGGGGGTGTCTACGAGCAGTACTTC
.,TRBD1,TRBV7-2,TRBJ2-3,13,CASSPRGQRHQYF,TGTGCCAGCAGCCCCCGGGGACAGAGACATCAGTATTTT
.,TRBD1,TRBV7-6,TRBJ1-1,15,CASSFGTGVNTEAFF,TGTGCCAGCAGCTTCGGGACAGGGGTGAACACTGAAGCTTTCTTT
.,TRBD2,TRBV11-2,TRBJ2-7,17,CASSLGGLAGTSYEQYF,TGTGCCAGCAGCTTAGGGGGGCTAGCGGGGACCTCCTACGAGCAGTACTTC
.,.,TRBV7-2,TRBJ2-1,16,CASGPDRASSREKQFF,TGTGCCAGCGGTCCCGACCGGGCTAGCTCACGAGAGAAGCAGTTCTTC
.,.,TRBV5-6,TRBJ2-7,13,CASSSLGDYEQYF,TGTGCCAGCAGCTCCCTCGGGGACTACGAGCAGTACTTC
.,TRBD1,TRBV19,TRBJ1-5,16,CASSGDSRYSNQPQHF,TGTGCCAGTAGTGGGGACAGCAGATATAGCAATCAGCCCCAGCATTTT
.,TRBD2,TRBV5-5,TRBJ2-1,13,CASSWSGGYEQFF,TGTGCCAGCAGCTGGAGCGGGGGCTATGAGCAGTTCTTC
.,.,TRBV5-1,TRBJ2-5,16,CASSLAGSTDGETQYF,TGCGCCAGCAGCTTGGCCGGCTCGACAGACGGGGAGACCCAGTACTTC
few,.,TRBV2,TRBJ1-3,16,CASSGTAPFSGNTIYF,TGTGCCAGCAGTGGGACAGCTCCCTTCTCTGGAAACACCATATATTTT
few,.,TRBV29-1,TRBJ2-5,15,CSVVSPGLYQETQYF,TGCAGCGTTGTCAGCCCAGGCCTGTACCAAGAGACCCAGTACTTC
.,.,TRBV6-6,TRBJ2-5,15,CASSVGTSYQETQYF,TGTGCCAGCAGCGTCGGGACATCGTACCAAGAGACCCAGTACTTC
.,.,TRBV7-9,TRBJ2-2,14,CASSLPTGTGELFF,TGTGCCAGCAGCTTACCTACAGGCACCGGGGAGCTGTTTTTT
.,TRBD1,TRBV11-1,TRBJ2-2,14,CASSLDRGTGELFF,TGTGCCAGCAGCTTGGACAGGGGAACCGGGGAGCTGTTTTTT
once,TRBD1,TRBV19,TRBJ1-2,16,CASSIPRTGSNWSYTF,TGTGCCAGTAGTATCCCCCGGACAGGGTCCAACTGGAGCTACACCTTC
.,.,TRBV27,TRBJ2-1,13,CASRDSRLPEQFF,TGTGCCAGCAGGGACTCCCGTCTCCCGGAGCAGTTCTTC
.,TRBD1,TRBV7-9,TRBJ2-7,14,CASSLGQGSNEQYF,TGTGCCAGCAGCTTAGGACAGGGTAGTAACGAGCAGTACTTC
.,TRBD2,TRBV7-9,TRBJ2-3,16,CASSYSGGGSTDTQYF,TGTGCCAGCAGCTATTCCGGCGGGGGAAGCACAGATACGCAGTATTTT
.,TRBD1,TRBV5-1,TRBJ1-2,15,CASSPGGSSNYGYTF,TGCGCCAGCAGCCCAGGGGGCAGTAGTAACTATGGCTACACCTTC
.,.,TRBV9,TRBJ2-3,14,CASSVQIRADTQYF,TGTGCCAGCAGCGTCCAGATCCGGGCAGATACGCAGTATTTT
.,.,TRBV27,TRBJ1-1,13,CASSLGPNTEAFF,TGTGCCAGCAGTTTGGGCCCGAACACTGAAGCTTTCTTT
.,.,TRBV5-4,TRBJ2-7,13,CASSHGMSYEQYF,TGTGCCAGCAGCCACGGGATGTCCTACGAGCAGTACTTC
.,TRBD2,TRBV9,TRBJ2-5,18,CASSVGQRASGGQETQYF,TGTGCCAGCAGCGTAGGTCAGAGAGCTAGCGGGGGTCAAGAGACCCAGTACTTC
.,TRBD1,TRBV10-3,TRBJ1-6,14,CAISDRDRDSPLHF,TGTGCCATCAGTGACCGGGACAGGGACTCACCCCTCCACTTT
.,.,TRBV12-1,TRBJ2-3,18,CASSFAWTSGERADTQYF,TGTGCCAGCAGCTTTGCTTGGACTAGCGGGGAGAGGGCAGATACGCAGTATTTT
.,TRBD1,TRBV5-1,TRBJ2-3,12,CASSLGAGGQYF,TGCGCCAGCAGCTTGGGGGCAGGGGGGCAGTATTTT
.,.,TRBV9,TRBJ2-3,16,CASSVTTGGLGDTQYF,TGTGCCAGCAGCGTAACGACAGGCGGGTTGGGCGATACGCAGTATTTT
few,.,TRBV7-8,TRBJ2-7,15,CASSLKGSDFYEQYF,TGTGCCAGCAGCCTCAAGGGGTCCGACTTCTACGAGCAGTACTTC
.,.,TRBV5-4,TRBJ1-1,13,CASSLRGEGEAFF,TGTGCCAGCAGCTTGAGGGGGGAGGGTGAAGCTTTCTTT
.,.,TRBV7-3,TRBJ2-1,13,CASSLSSYNEQFF,TGTGCCAGCAGCTTGAGCTCCTACAATGAGCAGTTCTTC
.,.,TRBV2,TRBJ2-7,13,CASEGGSSYEQYF,TGTGCCAGTGAGGGGGGGAGCTCCTACGAGCAGTACTTC
once,TRBD1,TRBV5-6,TRBJ1-2,14,CASSFLDRGLSYTF,TGTGCCAGCAGCTTCTTGGACAGGGGCCTCAGCTACACCTTC
.,.,TRBV11-2,TRBJ1-5,15,CASSAAGGSNQPQHF,TGTGCCAGCAGCGCGGCCGGTGGAAGCAATCAGCCCCAGCATTTT
.,.,TRBV2,TRBJ2-7,14,CASIPFSGSYEQYF,TGTGCCAGCATCCCATTTTCCGGCTCCTACGAGCAGTACTTC
.,TRBD2,TRBV4-1,TRBJ2-1,14,CASSPTGGRNEQFF,TGCGCCAGCAGCCCAACGGGGGGGAGGAATGAGCAGTTCTTC
once,TRBD1,TRBV29-1,TRBJ2-1,15,CSAAPGQGINNEQFF,TGCAGCGCGGCCCCGGGACAGGGAATCAACAATGAGCAGTTCTTC
.,.,TRBV7-9,TRBJ2-3,15,CASSRTDSLADTQYF,TGTGCCAGCAGCCGGACCGACAGTTTGGCAGATACGCAGTATTTT
.,.,TRBV9,TRBJ1-5,14,CASSPTDSNQPQHF,TGTGCCAGCAGCCCGACAGATAGCAATCAGCCCCAGCATTTT
.,TRBD2,TRBV7-9,TRBJ2-7,15,CASSAAGGGGYEQYF,TGTGCCAGCAGCGCCGCGGGCGGGGGGGGGTACGAGCAGTACTTC
.,TRBD2,TRBV18,TRBJ2-5,18,CASSPRTSGGTRGETQYF,TGTGCCAGCTCACCTCGGACTAGCGGGGGGACCAGGGGAGAGACCCAGTACTTC
.,TRBD1,TRBV12-5,TRBJ1-5,16,CASGPSPQGADQPQHF,TGTGCTAGTGGTCCATCCCCTCAGGGGGCAGATCAGCCCCAGCATTTT
.,.,TRBV4-3,TRBJ2-4,16,CASSPRPAIAKNIQYF,TGCGCCAGCAGCCCCCGTCCCGCTATAGCCAAAAACATTCAGTACTTC
.,TRBD1,TRBV7-9,TRBJ1-1,15,CASSSRDRANTEAFF,TGTGCCAGCAGCAGCAGGGACAGAGCGAACACTGAAGCTTTCTTT